This T cell receptor (beta chain) was obtained from a study of OX40 agonist ivuxolimab in advanced cancers. General study points: Fewer expanded clones were found on average in CD4+ than in CD8+ T cells.

Concerning this clone: No antigen is known for it.

The CDR3 runs 15 residues. Trimming removed 3 bases from V and 0 bases from J, with 9 bases in between. Per germline, CDR1 MNHNS and CDR2 SASEGT. Clones were read by immunoSEQ multiplex PCR, and TCRdb kept only the in-frame ones, dropping some. This table holds over 45,000 clones, more than 80% found once. The TCR comes from an adult with an advanced solid tumor such as melanoma, head and neck, liver or kidney cancer. V usage is TRBV6-1 and J usage is TRBJ1-5; D is uncertain. The sample here was CD4+ or CD8+ T cells sorted from blood, taken in a trial of the OX40 agonist ivuxolimab. The CDR3 DNA sequence: TGTGCCAGCAGTGACGAGGGATATAGCAATCAGCCCCAGCATTTT. It encodes CASSDEGYSNQPQHF.